What follows describes a single T cell receptor (beta chain). Its target is not known. Trimming cost V 1 base and J 3 bases, with 4 bases left between them. The CDR3 is made up of 13 amino acids. Germline V gene lookup returns CDR1 MNHNY and CDR2 SVGAGI (reference sequence). This sample is part of a study of beta chain features in type 1 diabetes. Expressed TCRB transcripts got sequenced, as all isolated RNA was reverse transcribed. The method was immunoSEQ multiplex PCR; TCRdb's version includes in-frame clones alone and lacks a portion of them. This sample yields fewer than 550,000 clones, of which over 9.5% are seen a single time; approximately 0.045% belongs to the top ten. General study results and limits: The similarity of naive, central memory and Treg TCRB repertoires appeared greater among patients than among healthy donors. Researchers cautioned that cDNA sequencing could over-represent cells with high TCR expression.

A single heparinised blood sample, averaging about 120 mL, was obtained per donor. Material: naive CD4+ T cells from blood. The rearrangement uses TRBV6-6 and TRBJ2-1; D is ambiguous. This clonotype was obtained from a woman younger than 30 in good health. The chain's CDR3 is CASSYFYYNEQFF. The CDR3 DNA sequence: TGTGCCAGCAGTTACTTTTACTACAATGAGCAGTTCTTC.